A single sample is the source of the 12 T cell receptor beta chains below, sequenced in a study of cytomegalovirus exposure and HLA in healthy donors. PCR used 60 Vbeta primers and 13 Jbeta primers. Using immunoSEQ multiplex PCR, the repertoire was profiled, and TCRdb retains in-frame clones only, with some absent. Of fewer than 200,000 clones in the sample, over 70% were seen once. Sequencing input: PBMCs. These receptors came from a woman in her twenties or thirties in good health and CMV-seronegative.

There are a few counts of this clone. V is TRBV5-1 and J is TRBJ2-2; D may be TRBD2 (7 bases). CDR1 is SGHRS, CDR2 YFSETQ, per germline. The length of the CDR3 is 16 residues. Trimming took 6 bases from V and 1 from J, leaving 16 bases between them. The CDR3 is CASTEGGAKNTGELFF. In DNA form, the CDR3 reads TGCGCCAGCACCGAGGGGGGGGCTAAGAACACCGGGGAGCTGTTTTTT. Full variable domain (missing parts from reference TRBV5-1 and TRBJ2-2): KAGVTQTPRYLIKTRGQQVTLSCSPISGHRSVSWYQQTPGQGLQFLFEYFSETQRNKGNFPGRFSGRQFSNSRSEMNVSTLELGDSALYLCASTEGGAKNTGELFFGEGSRLTVL.

Regarding this clone: Germline and junction disagree at one end, which may indicate a read error. The CDR3 DNA follows: TGTTCCAGCAGCCCGACTAGCGGGCGATCCAGCTACGAGCAGTACTTC. Translating it yields CSSSPTSGRSSYEQYF. This sequence joins TRBV7-9 and TRBJ2-7; 10 bases agree with TRBD2. This CDR3 comprises 16 residues. Per the germline V gene, CDR1 is SEHNR and CDR2 is FQNEAQ (reference sequence). Complete variable domain (other parts from reference TRBV7-9 and TRBJ2-7): DTGVSQNPRHKITKRGQNVTFRCDPISEHNRLYWYRQTLGQGPEFLTYFQNEAQLEKSRLLSDRFSAERPKGSFSTLEIQRTEQGDSAMYLCSSSPTSGRSSYEQYFGPGTRLTVT.

This clone was seen at least ten times. The chain joins TRBV5-4 to TRBJ2-5, with D maybe TRBD1 (5 bases). V lost 4 bases, J lost 5 bases, and 18 bases lay in between. The CDR3 extends over 15 amino acids. CDR1 and CDR2 from the germline V gene are SGHNT and YYREEE (reference sequence). The CDR3 loop reads CASSPEGAFTETQYF. The CDR3 coding sequence is TGTGCCAGCAGCCCGGAAGGGGCATTCACTGAGACCCAGTACTTC.

As for this clone: The missing conserved phenylalanine or tryptophan at the end of this CDR3 makes a read error likely. The V call is TRBV2, the J call TRBJ1-2; weak D call: TRBD1 (5 bases). V was clipped by 4 bases and J by 6 bases, with 6 bases between them. The CDR3 spans 11 residues. The germline CDR1 and CDR2 sequences are SNHLY and FYNNEI. CDR3 amino acids: CASSAGDGYTL. CDR3 bases: TGTGCCAGCAGTGCGGGGGATGGCTACACCCTC.

J is TRBJ2-1 and V is TRBV7-2; the D gene is possibly TRBD1 (6 bases). Trimming stripped 5 bases from V and 8 bases from J, with 19 bases between. CDR3 length equals 15 residues. In germline, CDR1 is SGHTA, CDR2 FQGNSA. CDR3 protein: CASSAAGQGLDEQFF. The CDR3 DNA is TGTGCCAGCAGCGCCGCCGGCCAGGGGTTGGATGAGCAGTTCTTC.

The chain joins TRBV11-2 to TRBJ2-3; 12 bases are shared with TRBD2. CDR3 length equals 16 residues. The junction had 9 bases not matched to a gene; V was cut back by 6 bases and J by 5 bases. Germline V gene data show CDR1 as SGHAT and CDR2 as FQNNGV. The CDR3 loop reads CASSQLAGGPGDTQYF. The CDR3 DNA sequence: TGTGCCAGCAGTCAACTAGCGGGGGGCCCCGGAGATACGCAGTATTTT.

This chain links TRBV5-1 with TRBJ1-6; TRBD1 matches 7 bases. V was pared by 5 bases and J by 0 bases, with 2 bases of the junction left unmatched. Germline CDR1 and CDR2: SGHRS and YFSETQ. The CDR3 runs 15 residues. The CDR3 reads CASRGQSSYNSPLHF. The CDR3, as DNA: TGCGCCAGCAGGGGACAGAGCTCCTATAATTCACCCCTCCACTTT. Filled out from reference TRBV5-1 and TRBJ1-6, the complete variable domain reads KAGVTQTPRYLIKTRGQQVTLSCSPISGHRSVSWYQQTPGQGLQFLFEYFSETQRNKGNFPGRFSGRQFSNSRSEMNVSTLELGDSALYLCASRGQSSYNSPLHFGNGTRLTVT.

V usage is TRBV7-2 and J usage is TRBJ2-7; 7 positions match TRBD2. The CDR3 length is 17 residues. Germline V gene sequence: CDR1 SGHTA, CDR2 FQGNSA. V lost 5 bases, J lost 2 bases, and 15 bases stayed unmatched. The CDR3 is CASSHPRTASGAYEQYF. The CDR3, as DNA: TGTGCCAGCAGCCACCCCCGGACGGCTAGCGGAGCCTACGAGCAGTACTTC.

V usage is TRBV10-1 and J usage is TRBJ1-1, with 9 bases that match TRBD1. Germline CDR1 and CDR2: WNHNN and SYGVQD (reference sequence). This CDR3 region has 15 residues. The V and J ends lost 4 bases and 4 bases, in that order; junction bases with no gene match: 7. The CDR3 loop reads CASSVSSTGGTEAFF. The CDR3 DNA reads as TGCGCCAGCAGTGTCTCTTCGACAGGGGGCACTGAAGCTTTCTTT.

The chain has TRBV9 and TRBJ1-4; TRBD1 aligns across 8 bases. Trimming cost V 4 bases and J 5 bases; bases outside gene matches: 7. The CDR3 has 15 residues. The germline V gene encodes CDR1 SGDLS and CDR2 YYNGEE. CDR3 nucleotides: TGTGCCAGCAGCCCCCTACAGGGGGTGAATGAAAAACTGTTTTTT. Protein sequence: CASSPLQGVNEKLFF. Combining the CDR3 with reference TRBV9 and TRBJ1-4 gives the whole variable domain DSGVTQTPKHLITATGQRVTLRCSPRSGDLSVYWYQQSLDQGLQFLIQYYNGEERAKGNILERFSAQQFPDLHSELNLSSLELGDSALYFCASSPLQGVNEKLFFGSGTQLSVL.

The chain links TRBV4-3 to TRBJ1-2; TRBD1 agrees at 8 bases. CDR3 length: 16 amino acids. CDR1 and CDR2 (germline): LGHNA, YSLEER. Trimming took 1 base from V and 4 from J; bases not matched to a gene: 8. CDR3 nucleotides: TGCGCCAGCAGCCAAGGGCCGGACAGGGTTACCTATGGCTACACCTTC. Its translation: CASSQGPDRVTYGYTF.

This clone showed up just a few times. This chain connects TRBV28 to TRBJ2-5; 9 bases align to TRBD1. V trimming: 10 bases; J trimming: 4 bases; junction bases outside the gene matches: 7. CDR1 and CDR2 from the germline V gene are MDHEN and SYDVKM. This CDR3 has 13 residues. In DNA form, the CDR3 reads TGTGCCACCCTAGGACAGGGGCGAGAGACCCAGTACTTC. This sequence encodes CATLGQGRETQYF.